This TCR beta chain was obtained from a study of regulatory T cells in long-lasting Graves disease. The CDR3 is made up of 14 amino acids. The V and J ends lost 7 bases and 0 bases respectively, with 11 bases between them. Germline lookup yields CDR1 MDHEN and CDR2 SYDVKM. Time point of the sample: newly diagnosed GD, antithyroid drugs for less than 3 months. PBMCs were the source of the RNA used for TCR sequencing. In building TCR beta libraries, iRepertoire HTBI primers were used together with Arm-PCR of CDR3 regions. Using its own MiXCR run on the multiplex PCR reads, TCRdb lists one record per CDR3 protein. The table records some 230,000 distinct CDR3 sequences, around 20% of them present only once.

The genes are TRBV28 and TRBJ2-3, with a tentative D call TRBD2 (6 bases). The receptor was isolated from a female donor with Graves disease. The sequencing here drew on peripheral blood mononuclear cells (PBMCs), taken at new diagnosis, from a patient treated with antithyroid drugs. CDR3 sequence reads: CASKTRTSTDTQYF. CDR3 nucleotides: TGTGCCAGCAAGACTAGAACTAGCACAGATACGCAGTATTTT.